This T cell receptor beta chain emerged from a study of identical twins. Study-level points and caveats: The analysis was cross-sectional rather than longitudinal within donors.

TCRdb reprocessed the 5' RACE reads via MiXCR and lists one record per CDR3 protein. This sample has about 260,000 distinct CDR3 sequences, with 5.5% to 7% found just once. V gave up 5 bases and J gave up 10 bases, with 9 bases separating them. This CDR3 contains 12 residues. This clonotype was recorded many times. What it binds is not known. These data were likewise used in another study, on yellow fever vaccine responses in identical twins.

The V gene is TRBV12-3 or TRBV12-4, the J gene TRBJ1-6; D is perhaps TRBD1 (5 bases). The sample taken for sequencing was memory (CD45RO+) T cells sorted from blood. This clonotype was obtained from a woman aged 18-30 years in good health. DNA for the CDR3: TGTGCCAGCAGTCTAGGGGTATCACCCCTCCACTTT. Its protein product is CASSLGVSPLHF.